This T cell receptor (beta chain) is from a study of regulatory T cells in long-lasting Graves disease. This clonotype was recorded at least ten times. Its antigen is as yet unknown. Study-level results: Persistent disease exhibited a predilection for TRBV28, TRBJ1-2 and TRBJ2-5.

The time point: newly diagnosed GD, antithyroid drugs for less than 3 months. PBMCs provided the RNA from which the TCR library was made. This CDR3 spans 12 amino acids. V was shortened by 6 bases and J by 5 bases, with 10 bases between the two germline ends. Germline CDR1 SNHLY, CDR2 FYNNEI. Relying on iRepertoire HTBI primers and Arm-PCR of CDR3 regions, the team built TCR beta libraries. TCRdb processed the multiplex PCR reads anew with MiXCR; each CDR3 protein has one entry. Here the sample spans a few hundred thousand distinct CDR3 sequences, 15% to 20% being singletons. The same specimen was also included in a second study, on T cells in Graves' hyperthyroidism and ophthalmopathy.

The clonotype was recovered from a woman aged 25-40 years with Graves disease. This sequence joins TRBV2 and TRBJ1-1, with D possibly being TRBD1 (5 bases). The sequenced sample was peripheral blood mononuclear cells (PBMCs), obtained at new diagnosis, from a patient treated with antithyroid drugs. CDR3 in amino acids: CASSGGTTEAFF. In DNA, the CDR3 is TGTGCCAGCAGCGGCGGGACGACTGAAGCTTTCTTT. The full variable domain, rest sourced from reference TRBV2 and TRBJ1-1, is EPEVTQTPSHQVTQMGQEVILRCVPISNHLYFYWYRQILGQKVEFLVSFYNNEISEKSEIFDDQFSVERPDGSNFTLKIRSTKLEDSAMYFCASSGGTTEAFFGQGTRLTVV.